The entry below describes one TCR beta chain. The data belong to a study of blood T cell repertoires in COVID-19. Study details: Sites in the United States, Italy and Spain provided acute and convalescent COVID-19 samples.

There are 10 residues in the CDR3. V lost 10 bases and J lost 4, with 7 bases in between. Germline V gene data show CDR1 as MNHEY and CDR2 as SVGAGI. This table comes from immunoSEQ multiplex PCR, and its TCRdb copy is limited to in-frame clones, with some not included. The table lists about 260,000 clones, around nine tenths of them singletons. The chain has TRBV6-5 and TRBJ1-1, with D maybe TRBD1 (6 bases). This TCR was recovered from a man aged 25-40 years with active or convalescent COVID-19. The specimen sequenced was peripheral blood. CDR3 DNA: TGTGCCATACAGGGCACTGAAGCTTTCTTT. It translates to CAIQGTEAFF.